The 11 T cell receptor beta chains reported below all come from one sample, sequenced in a study of cytomegalovirus exposure and HLA in healthy donors. Use of 60 Vbeta and 13 Jbeta primers characterized the PCR. Assay: immunoSEQ multiplex PCR; the TCRdb copy retains only in-frame clones and omits some. The data contain some 110,000 clones, 76% of them singletons. Sequencing used PBMCs. These receptors all stem from a man aged 50-60 years in good health and CMV-seropositive.

This clone was observed a handful of times. The chain links TRBV5-1 to TRBJ2-7; possibly TRBD1 for D (6 bases). The CDR3 loop spans 15 amino acids. In germline, CDR1 is SGHRS, CDR2 YFSETQ. V was shortened by 4 bases and J by 3 bases, with 17 bases between the two germline ends. This CDR3 reads CASSQIPGQNYEQYF. The CDR3 DNA sequence: TGCGCCAGCAGCCAAATACCGGGACAAAACTACGAGCAGTACTTC.

As DNA, the CDR3 is TGCGCCAGCAGCTTGGGAGTACAGTTTGACACTGAAGCTTTCTTT. Protein product: CASSLGVQFDTEAFF. This chain connects TRBV5-1 to TRBJ1-1; no clear D gene. The CDR3 extends over 15 amino acids. Per germline, CDR1 SGHRS and CDR2 YFSETQ. V shed 0 bases and J shed 3 bases, with 12 bases lying between them.

This sequence joins TRBV7-2 and TRBJ1-4; 7 nucleotides match TRBD1. V was pared by 4 bases and J by 6 bases, with 5 bases of the junction left unmatched. The CDR3 has 14 amino acids. The germline gives CDR1 SGHTA, CDR2 FQGNSA. DNA of the CDR3: TGTGCCAGCAGCTACAGGGGAGGTGATGAAAAACTGTTTTTT. Translating it yields CASSYRGGDEKLFF. Full variable domain (rest looked up from reference TRBV7-2 and TRBJ1-4): GAGVSQSPSNKVTEKGKDVELRCDPISGHTALYWYRQSLGQGLEFLIYFQGNSAPDKSGLPSDRFSAERTGGSVSTLTIQRTQQEDSAVYLCASSYRGGDEKLFFGSGTQLSVL.

V and J are TRBV5-1 and TRBJ2-3, with 10 bases fitting TRBD2. Germline V gives CDR1 SGHRS, CDR2 YFSETQ. Trimming took 4 bases from V and 3 from J; bases not matched to a gene: 2. This CDR3 is 14 amino acids long. CDR3 residues: CASSLSGRTDTQYF. The CDR3, as DNA: TGCGCCAGCAGCCTTAGCGGGAGGACAGATACGCAGTATTTT.

V usage is TRBV19 and J usage is TRBJ2-1, with D possibly matching TRBD1 (6 bases). There are 15 residues in the CDR3. Germline assignment: CDR1 LNHDA and CDR2 SQIVND (reference sequence). The V end was cut by 4 bases, the J end by 8 bases, with 18 bases between. DNA for the CDR3: TGTGCCAGTAGTACTTCAACAGGGTGGGGATATGAGCAGTTCTTC. Translation: CASSTSTGWGYEQFF.

This chain uses TRBV19 with TRBJ2-5, with D maybe TRBD2 (5 bases). V dropped 1 base and J dropped 4 bases, with 10 bases sitting between them. In germline, CDR1 is LNHDA, CDR2 SQIVND (reference sequence). The CDR3 is 14 residues long. Here the CDR3 DNA reads TGTGCCAGTAGTATAGGGCCAGGAGGAGAGACCCAGTACTTC. It specifies CASSIGPGGETQYF.

A remark on this clone: Other DNA sequences from this sample encode an identical CDR3 as well. The V call is TRBV11-2, the J call TRBJ1-4, with D maybe TRBD1 (5 bases). Trimming took 6 bases from V and 2 from J, leaving 19 bases between them. The CDR3 is made up of 17 amino acids. In germline, CDR1 is SGHAT, CDR2 FQNNGV. In nucleotides, the CDR3 is TGTGCCAGCAGTAATCGGGGCGGGGGGTTGACTAATGAAAAACTGTTTTTT. Translating gives CASSNRGGGLTNEKLFF.

The rearrangement uses TRBV19 and TRBJ1-5, with 7 bases lining up with TRBD1. V was clipped by 6 bases and J by 2 bases; unmatched bases: 4. Germline V gene sequence: CDR1 LNHDA, CDR2 SQIVND (reference sequence). The CDR3 is 14 residues long. CDR3 sequence reads: CASRVGTGNQPQHF. CDR3 bases: TGTGCCAGTAGAGTCGGGACAGGCAATCAGCCCCAGCATTTT. Using reference TRBV19 and TRBJ1-5 for the parts outside the CDR3, the full variable domain is DGGITQSPKYLFRKEGQNVTLSCEQNLNHDAMYWYRQDPGQGLRLIYYSQIVNDFQKGDIAEGYSVSREKKESFPLTVTSAQKNPTAFYLCASRVGTGNQPQHFGDGTRLSIL.

The chain links TRBV7-9 to TRBJ1-1; possible D gene TRBD1, 6 bases. The CDR3 totals 14 residues. V was trimmed by 5 bases and J by 1 base, leaving 11 bases between them. In germline, CDR1 is SEHNR, CDR2 FQNEAQ (reference sequence). CDR3 nucleotide sequence: TGTGCCAGCAGCGGGGACACAAGGAACACTGAAGCTTTCTTT. It encodes CASSGDTRNTEAFF.

This chain connects TRBV5-4 to TRBJ1-1; D unresolved. CDR3 length equals 14 residues. CDR1 and CDR2 from the germline V gene are SGHNT and YYREEE (reference sequence). The V gene lost 2 bases and the J gene lost 0 bases, with 8 bases spanning the gap. The CDR3 nucleotides read TGTGCCAGCAGCTTTATGCGGATGAACACTGAAGCTTTCTTT. This translates into CASSFMRMNTEAFF.

This sequence joins TRBV7-8 and TRBJ2-1, with D perhaps TRBD2 (6 bases). This CDR3 region has 16 residues. Germline V gene sequence: CDR1 SGHVS, CDR2 FQNEAQ. Trimming stripped 4 bases from V and 1 base from J, with 14 bases between. This CDR3 reads CASSSASGESYNEQFF. The CDR3 DNA follows: TGTGCCAGCAGCTCTGCCTCGGGAGAGTCCTACAATGAGCAGTTCTTC.